One sample yielded the 25 T cell receptor beta chains listed below, sequenced in a study of T cells in Graves' hyperthyroidism and ophthalmopathy. The source material, RNA transcripts, was used to amplify TCR beta CDR3 regions. RT-PCR in the first round (using the HTBI primer set) targeted the TCR CDR3. Using its own MiXCR run on the multiplex PCR reads, TCRdb lists one record per CDR3 protein. The table records about 200,000 distinct CDR3 sequences, 18% of them present only once. The sequenced material came from blood. The receptors derive from a man between 35 and 55 years old with Graves' hyperthyroidism.

The sample holds many counts of this clonotype. J is TRBJ2-1 and V is TRBV20-1; D may be TRBD2 (6 bases). V gave up 0 bases and J gave up 0 bases, with 9 bases separating them. CDR3 length equals 15 residues. The germline V gene encodes CDR1 DFQATT and CDR2 SNEGSKA (reference sequence). CDR3: CSARDWRGSYNEQFF. The CDR3 nucleotides are TGCAGTGCTAGAGATTGGCGGGGCTCCTACAATGAGCAGTTCTTC.

Worth noting for this clonotype: With a much larger clone just one base away, this may be a read error. The gene calls are TRBV6-1 and TRBJ1-6; 8 nucleotides agree with TRBD1. The length of the CDR3 is 22 residues. Germline V gene data show CDR1 as MNHNS and CDR2 as SASEGT. The V and J ends lost 5 bases and 5 bases, in that order; junction bases with no gene match: 26. CDR3 sequence reads: CASSRLISTNPPPGQDNSPLHF. The DNA of the CDR3 is TGTGCCAGCAGTCGCCTTATTTCAACCAACCCCCCCCCGGGACAGGATAATTCACCCCTCCACTTT.

This clonotype was counted between two and nine times. The chain employs TRBV5-6 and TRBJ2-7; perhaps D is TRBD1 or TRBD2 (5 bases each). Germline V CDR1 and CDR2: SGHDT, YYEEEE. The CDR3 covers 13 residues. Trimming shortened V by 4 bases and J by 2 bases, and 10 bases separated the two germline ends. CDR3 in DNA: TGTGCCAGCAGCCGGGGCGTCACCTACGAGCAGTACTTC. Translation gives CASSRGVTYEQYF.

The gene calls are TRBV7-9 and TRBJ2-7, with D maybe TRBD2 (5 bases). Germline CDR1 and CDR2: SEHNR and FQNEAQ (reference sequence). V lost 1 base to trimming and J lost 7 bases, with 11 bases between them. The CDR3 extends over 13 amino acids. The CDR3, as DNA: TGTGCCAGCAGCTTAGTCGCAACTAGGGAGCAGTACTTC. Translated, it gives CASSLVATREQYF.

In this sample, this clonotype turned up many times. The chain has TRBV18 and TRBJ2-2; D is undetermined. Germline V lookup: CDR1 KGHSH, CDR2 LQKENI. The ends were cut back, 8 bases at V and 0 bases at J, with 7 bases in the middle. This CDR3 has 13 residues. DNA of the CDR3: TGTGCCAGCCATCACTCGAACACCGGGGAGCTGTTTTTT. It yields the protein CASHHSNTGELFF.

This clonotype was picked up many times. The chain carries TRBV19 and TRBJ2-3; D not certain. V lost 6 bases and J lost 2, with 21 bases in between. Germline V gene lookup returns CDR1 LNHDA and CDR2 SQIVND (reference sequence). This CDR3 is built from 17 residues. The CDR3 region has the DNA TGTGCCAGTAGAGGTGGAACCAACGTAAGTCACACAGATACGCAGTATTTT. Protein sequence: CASRGGTNVSHTDTQYF.

Ten or more counts support this clonotype. The chain has TRBV20-1 and TRBJ1-1; 8 nucleotides match TRBD1. The CDR3 runs to 16 residues. Trimming took 6 bases from V and 0 from J; bases not matched to a gene: 12. Germline CDR1 is DFQATT and CDR2 is SNEGSKA (reference sequence). CDR3 sequence reads: CSAQGTGQTLNTEAFF. The CDR3 DNA follows: TGCAGTGCACAGGGGACAGGCCAGACTTTGAACACTGAAGCTTTCTTT.

The rearrangement joins TRBV20-1 to TRBJ2-3; D not certain. Trimming left V 3 bases short and J 1 base short, with 5 bases between. Germline CDR1 DFQATT, CDR2 SNEGSKA (reference sequence). The CDR3 covers 12 residues. The CDR3 bases are TGCAGTGCTAGCCAGGGCACAGATACGCAGTATTTT. It is translated as CSASQGTDTQYF.

This clonotype has just a few counts. The gene calls are TRBV9 and TRBJ1-3; 7 bases match TRBD1. With V trimmed by 5 bases and J by 0 bases, 5 bases remained unmatched. The CDR3 consists of 15 residues. CDR1 SGDLS and CDR2 YYNGEE come from the germline V gene. The CDR3 region is CASSPTGTSGNTIYF. The CDR3 DNA reads TGTGCCAGCAGTCCGACAGGGACCTCTGGAAACACCATATATTTT.

This clonotype was detected many times. V and J are TRBV6-2 or TRBV6-3 and TRBJ1-3; TRBD1 might be the D (5 bases). This CDR3 region has 17 residues. Deletions cut 0 bases from V and 0 bases from J, with 12 bases between. Germline V CDR1 and CDR2: MNHEY, SVGEGT. The CDR3 protein is CASSYSRDGSSGNTIYF. Written as DNA, the CDR3 is TGTGCCAGCAGTTACTCTCGGGACGGCTCCTCTGGAAACACCATATATTTT.

This clonotype was observed at least ten times. This chain links TRBV7-8 with TRBJ2-5; D is perhaps TRBD2 (6 bases). Germline lookup yields CDR1 SGHVS and CDR2 FQNEAQ. The CDR3 runs to 15 residues. Trimming pared 0 bases from V and 4 bases from J, leaving 12 bases between. CDR3 protein: CASSLAGWGGETQYF. DNA of the CDR3: TGTGCCAGCAGCTTAGCCGGGTGGGGAGGAGAGACCCAGTACTTC.

CDR3: CASSQRQGASNYEQYF. Here the CDR3 DNA reads TGTGCCAGCAGCCAACGACAGGGGGCGTCAAACTACGAGCAGTACTTC. The gene calls are TRBV7-6 and TRBJ2-7; TRBD1 matches at 10 bases. CDR1 SGHVS and CDR2 FNYEAQ come from the germline V gene. This CDR3 region has 16 residues. Trimming took 5 bases from V and 3 from J; bases not matched to a gene: 10.

At least ten counts were recorded for this clonotype. The chain has TRBV5-1 and TRBJ2-7, with 7 bases fitting TRBD1. Per germline, CDR1 SGHRS and CDR2 YFSETQ. This CDR3 has 15 amino acids. Germline trimming cut 3 bases from V and 0 bases from J; bases unmatched to any gene: 6. This CDR3 is CASSSDRKVSYEQYF. CDR3 bases: TGCGCCAGCAGCTCGGACAGGAAGGTCTCCTACGAGCAGTACTTC.

A remark on this clonotype: This could be a read error, since a much larger clone is one nucleotide away. This chain joins TRBV7-2 and TRBJ2-1; 7 positions agree with TRBD1. Losses at the gene ends were 5 bases for V and 7 bases for J; bases not matched to a gene: 2. The CDR3 is 12 amino acids. Germline CDR1 reads SGHTA; CDR2 reads FQGNSA. The chain's CDR3 is CASSQQGNEQFF. In DNA, the CDR3 is TGTGCCAGCAGCCAACAGGGGAATGAGCAGTTCTTC.

This clonotype was picked up many times. The V gene is TRBV7-2, the J gene TRBJ2-3; D perhaps matches TRBD2 (5 bases). V was shortened by 3 bases and J by 6 bases, with 10 bases between the two germline ends. This CDR3 is 13 amino acids long. CDR1 is SGHTA and CDR2 is FQGNSA in the germline V gene. The CDR3 region has the DNA TGTGCCAGCAGCTTGGGAGCTCCGGATACGCAGTATTTT. This translates into CASSLGAPDTQYF.

This clonotype was found many times. The chain employs TRBV30 and TRBJ2-7, with 7 bases matching TRBD1. CDR3 length: 13 residues. Unmatched junction bases numbered 3, after V lost 2 bases and J lost 2 bases. Looked up from germline, CDR1 is GTSNPN and CDR2 is SVGIG (reference sequence). CDR3 amino acids: CAWSSGTAYEQYF. For the CDR3, the DNA is TGTGCCTGGAGTTCCGGGACAGCCTACGAGCAGTACTTC.

There are many counts of this clonotype. V is TRBV7-3 and J is TRBJ2-1; TRBD2 matches 8 bases. V lost 8 bases, J lost 1 base, and 7 bases stayed unmatched. CDR1 SGHTA and CDR2 FQGTGA come from the germline V gene. The CDR3 has 15 amino acids. CDR3 bases: TGTGCCAGCGCTACGGGGGGGGGATCCTACAATGAGCAGTTCTTC. It translates to CASATGGGSYNEQFF.

This clonotype was counted many times. The gene calls are TRBV19 and TRBJ1-1, with 10 positions matching TRBD1. Germline V gene lookup returns CDR1 LNHDA and CDR2 SQIVND (reference sequence). Losses at the gene ends were 5 bases for V and 3 bases for J; bases not matched to a gene: 9. The CDR3 extends over 16 amino acids. CDR3: CASSPSTGGWDTEAFF. In DNA form, the CDR3 reads TGTGCCAGTAGTCCCTCGACAGGGGGCTGGGACACTGAAGCTTTCTTT.

Ten or more counts support this clonotype. V usage is TRBV18 and J usage is TRBJ2-7; a weak D match, TRBD2 (5 bases). The CDR3 has 15 amino acids. Germline CDR1 KGHSH, CDR2 LQKENI. Trimming removed 5 bases at V and 2 bases at J, with 16 bases between. The CDR3 protein is CASSTSRGATYEQYF. The CDR3, as DNA: TGTGCCAGCTCAACCTCCCGGGGTGCCACCTACGAGCAGTACTTC.

This clonotype was seen ten or more times. This chain uses TRBV20-1 with TRBJ2-1; 7 bases agree with TRBD2. The CDR3 loop spans 16 amino acids. Germline values: CDR1 DFQATT, CDR2 SNEGSKA (reference sequence). V gave up 5 bases and J gave up 1 base; unmatched junction bases: 11. The CDR3 spells CSAQRWGGGSYNEQFF. DNA for the CDR3: TGCAGTGCTCAGAGATGGGGGGGGGGATCCTACAATGAGCAGTTCTTC.

In its sample, this clonotype was seen a few times. A much larger clone differs by one base, so this may be a read error. The CDR3 spells CASSLAPGGRYGYTF. In nucleotides, the CDR3 is TGCGCCAGCAGCCTGGCCCCCGGCGGAAGATATGGCTACACCTTC. V and J are TRBV5-1 and TRBJ1-2, with unresolved D. Trimming left V 4 bases short and J 5 bases short, with 18 bases between. The CDR3 extends over 15 amino acids. Looked up from germline, CDR1 is SGHRS and CDR2 is YFSETQ.

This clonotype has at least ten counts. The chain is built from TRBV19 and TRBJ2-7; TRBD1 agrees at 12 bases. J was trimmed by 3 bases and V by 5 bases; bases with no gene match: 8. The CDR3 is made up of 16 amino acids. Germline lookup yields CDR1 LNHDA and CDR2 SQIVND (reference sequence). This CDR3 reads CASSPTGTGGFYEQYF. The CDR3 nucleotides read TGTGCCAGTAGTCCCACCGGGACAGGGGGCTTCTACGAGCAGTACTTC.

There are many counts of this clonotype. V is TRBV30 and J is TRBJ2-5; a weak D match, TRBD2 (7 bases). There are 13 residues in the CDR3. Germline V gene lookup returns CDR1 GTSNPN and CDR2 SVGIG (reference sequence). V was clipped by 3 bases and J by 3 bases, with 11 bases between them. As DNA, the CDR3 is TGTGCCTGGAGCACGGGGGGCGAAGAGACCCAGTACTTC. Translation gives CAWSTGGEETQYF.

There are many counts of this clonotype. For the CDR3, the DNA is TGTGCCAGCAGTGTACTAGCGGGGGATCAAGAGACCCAGTACTTC. Amino acid sequence: CASSVLAGDQETQYF. The J gene is TRBJ2-5, the V gene TRBV2; 11 bases fit TRBD2. Trimming took 4 bases from V and 2 from J; bases not matched to a gene: 3. This CDR3 contains 15 residues. In germline, CDR1 is SNHLY, CDR2 FYNNEI. The variable domain in full, with the rest retrieved from reference TRBV2 and TRBJ2-5, is EPEVTQTPSHQVTQMGQEVILRCVPISNHLYFYWYRQILGQKVEFLVSFYNNEISEKSEIFDDQFSVERPDGSNFTLKIRSTKLEDSAMYFCASSVLAGDQETQYFGPGTRLLVL.

The chain recombines TRBV10-3 with TRBJ1-4; possibly TRBD1 for D (6 bases). The germline gives CDR1 ENHRY, CDR2 SYGVKD. The CDR3 is 14 residues long. V was pared by 10 bases and J by 2 bases, with 14 bases between. CDR3 region: CATREGGTNEKLFF. CDR3 bases: TGTGCCACTCGAGAGGGGGGGACTAATGAAAAACTGTTTTTT.